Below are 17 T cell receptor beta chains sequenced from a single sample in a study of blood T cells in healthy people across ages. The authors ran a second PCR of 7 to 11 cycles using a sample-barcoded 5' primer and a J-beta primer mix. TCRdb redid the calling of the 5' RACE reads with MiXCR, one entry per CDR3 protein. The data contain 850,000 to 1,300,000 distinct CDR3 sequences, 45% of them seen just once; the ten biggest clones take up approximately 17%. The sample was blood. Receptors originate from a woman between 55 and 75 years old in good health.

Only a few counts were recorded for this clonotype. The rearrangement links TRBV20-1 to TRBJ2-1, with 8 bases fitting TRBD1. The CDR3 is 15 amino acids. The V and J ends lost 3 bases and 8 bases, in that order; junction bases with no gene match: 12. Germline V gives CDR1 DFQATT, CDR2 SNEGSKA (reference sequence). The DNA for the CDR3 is TGCAGTGCTAGCCGGAGGCAGGGGGCTTATCATGAGCAGTTCTTC. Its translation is CSASRRQGAYHEQFF.

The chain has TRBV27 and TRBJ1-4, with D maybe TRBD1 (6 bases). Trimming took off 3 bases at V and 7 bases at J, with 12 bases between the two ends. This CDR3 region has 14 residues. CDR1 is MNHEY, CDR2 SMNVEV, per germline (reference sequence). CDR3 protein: CASSFQGISEKLFF. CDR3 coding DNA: TGTGCCAGCAGTTTTCAGGGGATAAGTGAAAAACTGTTTTTT.

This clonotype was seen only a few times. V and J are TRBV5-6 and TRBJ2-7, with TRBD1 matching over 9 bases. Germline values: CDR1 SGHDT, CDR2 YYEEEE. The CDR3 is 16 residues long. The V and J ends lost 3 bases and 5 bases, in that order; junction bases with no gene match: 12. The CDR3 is CASSSTGTGISDEQYF. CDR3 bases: TGTGCCAGCAGCTCGACCGGGACAGGGATCAGCGACGAGCAGTACTTC.

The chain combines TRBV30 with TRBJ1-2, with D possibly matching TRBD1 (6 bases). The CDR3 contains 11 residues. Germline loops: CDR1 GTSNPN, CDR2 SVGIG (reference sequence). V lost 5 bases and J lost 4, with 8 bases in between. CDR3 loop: CAWEDSYGYTF. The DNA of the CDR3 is TGTGCCTGGGAGGACAGCTATGGCTACACCTTC.

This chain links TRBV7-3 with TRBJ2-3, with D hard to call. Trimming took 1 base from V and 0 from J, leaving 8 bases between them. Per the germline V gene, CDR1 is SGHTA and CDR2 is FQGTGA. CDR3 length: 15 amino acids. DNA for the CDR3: TGTGCCAGCAGCTTAAATCCGGGCAGCACAGATACGCAGTATTTT. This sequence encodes CASSLNPGSTDTQYF.

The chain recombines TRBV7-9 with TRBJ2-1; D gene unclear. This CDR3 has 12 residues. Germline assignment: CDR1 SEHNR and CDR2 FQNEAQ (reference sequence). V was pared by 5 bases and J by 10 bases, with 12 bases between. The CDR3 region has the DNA TGTGCCAGCAGCCAAGACTCCTGGGAGCAGTTCTTC. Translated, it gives CASSQDSWEQFF.

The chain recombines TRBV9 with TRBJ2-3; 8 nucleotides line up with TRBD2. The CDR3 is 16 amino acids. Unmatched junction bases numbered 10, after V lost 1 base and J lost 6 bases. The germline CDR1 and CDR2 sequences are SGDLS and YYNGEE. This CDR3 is CASSVSPGGGSDTQYF. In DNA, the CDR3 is TGTGCCAGCAGCGTATCCCCGGGAGGGGGAAGCGATACGCAGTATTTT. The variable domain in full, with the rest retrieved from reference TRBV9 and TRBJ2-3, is DSGVTQTPKHLITATGQRVTLRCSPRSGDLSVYWYQQSLDQGLQFLIQYYNGEERAKGNILERFSAQQFPDLHSELNLSSLELGDSALYFCASSVSPGGGSDTQYFGPGTRLTVL.

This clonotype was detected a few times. This chain's CDR3 is CASSLAQKGNEQFF. The CDR3 DNA is TGCGCCAGCAGCTTGGCACAGAAAGGGAATGAGCAGTTCTTC. The chain carries TRBV5-1 and TRBJ2-1; D ambiguous. The CDR3 sequence is 14 residues long. Germline V gives CDR1 SGHRS, CDR2 YFSETQ. Trimming took 0 bases from V and 7 from J, leaving 11 bases between them.

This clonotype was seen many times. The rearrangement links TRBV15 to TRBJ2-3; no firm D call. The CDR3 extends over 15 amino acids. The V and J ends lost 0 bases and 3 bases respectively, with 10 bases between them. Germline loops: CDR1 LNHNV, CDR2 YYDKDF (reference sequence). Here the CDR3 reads CATSRDPQSTDTQYF. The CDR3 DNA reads TGTGCCACCAGCAGAGATCCCCAGTCAACAGATACGCAGTATTTT.

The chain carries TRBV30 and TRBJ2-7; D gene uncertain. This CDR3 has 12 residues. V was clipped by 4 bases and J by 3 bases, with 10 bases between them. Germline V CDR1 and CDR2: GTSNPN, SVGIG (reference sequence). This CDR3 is CAWTSSYYEQYF. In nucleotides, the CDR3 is TGTGCCTGGACCTCGAGCTACTACGAGCAGTACTTC.

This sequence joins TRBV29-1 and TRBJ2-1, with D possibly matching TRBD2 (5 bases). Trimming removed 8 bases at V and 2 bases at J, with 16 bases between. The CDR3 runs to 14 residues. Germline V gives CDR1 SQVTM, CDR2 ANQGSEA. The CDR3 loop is CSSRKGAPYNEQFF. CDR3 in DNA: TGCAGCTCCCGCAAGGGAGCCCCCTACAATGAGCAGTTCTTC.

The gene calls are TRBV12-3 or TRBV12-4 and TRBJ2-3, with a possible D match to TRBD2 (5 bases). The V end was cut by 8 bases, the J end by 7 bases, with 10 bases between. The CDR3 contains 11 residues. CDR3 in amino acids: CASHTGNTQYF. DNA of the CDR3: TGTGCCAGCCATACGGGGAATACGCAGTATTTT.

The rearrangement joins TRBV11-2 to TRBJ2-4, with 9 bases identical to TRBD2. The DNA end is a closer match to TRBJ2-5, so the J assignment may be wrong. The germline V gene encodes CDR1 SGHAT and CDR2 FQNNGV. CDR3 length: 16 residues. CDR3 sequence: CASSLGGTSFAETQYF. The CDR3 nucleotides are TGTGCCAGCAGCTTAGGTGGGACTAGCTTTGCGGAGACCCAGTACTTC.

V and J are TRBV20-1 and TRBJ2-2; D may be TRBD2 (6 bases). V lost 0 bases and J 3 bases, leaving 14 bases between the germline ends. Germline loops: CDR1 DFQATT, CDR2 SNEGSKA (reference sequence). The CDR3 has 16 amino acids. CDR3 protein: CSARDVGGPDTGELFF. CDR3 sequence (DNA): TGCAGTGCTAGAGATGTCGGGGGACCGGACACCGGGGAGCTGTTTTTT.

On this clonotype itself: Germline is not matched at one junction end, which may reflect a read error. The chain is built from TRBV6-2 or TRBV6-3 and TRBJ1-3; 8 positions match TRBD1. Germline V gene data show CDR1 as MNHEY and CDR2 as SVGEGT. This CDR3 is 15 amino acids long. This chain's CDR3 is CVSSGTGDSGNTIYF. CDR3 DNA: TGTGTCAGCAGTGGGACAGGCGACTCTGGAAACACCATATATTTT.

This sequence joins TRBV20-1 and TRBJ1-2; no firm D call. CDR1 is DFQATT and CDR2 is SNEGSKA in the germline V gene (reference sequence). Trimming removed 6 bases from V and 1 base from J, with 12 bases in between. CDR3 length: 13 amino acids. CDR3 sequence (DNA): TGCAGTGCCCGAGCTGGCAATAACTATGGCTACACCTTC. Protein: CSARAGNNYGYTF.

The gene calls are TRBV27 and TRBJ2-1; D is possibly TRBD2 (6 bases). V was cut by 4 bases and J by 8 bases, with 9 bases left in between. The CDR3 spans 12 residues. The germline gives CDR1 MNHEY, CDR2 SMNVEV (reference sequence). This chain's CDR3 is CASSSLAHEQFF. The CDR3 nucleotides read TGTGCCAGCAGTTCACTAGCACATGAGCAGTTCTTC.